This T cell receptor (beta chain) was identified during a study of cytomegalovirus exposure and HLA in healthy donors. CDR3 size: 13 residues. The germline V gene has CDR1 MNHNS and CDR2 SASEGT. The V segment lost 6 bases and the J segment 4 bases; nucleotides outside the gene matches: 2. Donors had nominal health at sampling but likely had unrecorded immune exposures. Comment on this clone: The antigen remains unidentified.

Study-wide points: On later analysis, the bulk of CMV-associated TCR beta chains appeared to be HLA-restricted. In presence/absence analyses, roughly uniform sequencing depth across donors was assumed.

Researchers ran the PCR with 60 Vbeta and 13 Jbeta primers. Profiling relied on immunoSEQ multiplex PCR, and the TCRdb table lists in-frame clones only, not all of them. Among around 130,000 clones listed, 65% to 85% were seen once. The rearrangement joins TRBV6-1 to TRBJ2-2, with 7 positions matching TRBD1. The specimen was PBMCs. The sequence came from a woman aged 40 to 50 in good health and CMV-seronegative. CDR3 sequence reads: CASRGTATGELFF. The CDR3 DNA reads TGTGCCAGCAGAGGGACAGCCACCGGGGAGCTGTTTTTT.